Below are 15 T cell receptor beta chains sequenced from a single sample in a study of cytomegalovirus exposure and HLA in healthy donors. PCR involved 60 Vbeta and 13 Jbeta primers. TCRdb's copy holds only in-frame clones and misses some; the assay was immunoSEQ multiplex PCR. Seen here are some 110,000 clones, less than 85% observed once, and the top ten hold around 5%. Sequencing input: PBMCs. All receptors come from a young woman in good health and CMV-seropositive.

This clone was counted a few times. V is TRBV6-1 and J is TRBJ2-7; the match to TRBD1 covers 11 bases. The CDR3 is made up of 14 amino acids. J lost 4 bases, V lost 5 bases, and 4 bases had no gene match. The germline gives CDR1 MNHNS, CDR2 SASEGT. This chain's CDR3 is CASSSGQGGYEQYF. DNA for the CDR3: TGTGCCAGCAGTTCGGGACAGGGGGGATACGAGCAGTACTTC.

This clone was recorded once. Mismatch with germline at one junction end may stem from a read error. This chain joins TRBV2 and TRBJ2-7, with 9 bases lining up with TRBD2. There are 12 residues in the CDR3. Germline CDR1 SNHLY, CDR2 FYNNEI. The CDR3 region has the DNA TGTGCCAGCAGTGAGAGTTGGTCTAGCGGGATCTTC. Amino acids: CASSESWSSGIF.

This chain connects TRBV13 to TRBJ2-1; TRBD2 matches 10 bases. This CDR3 is 17 amino acids long. Germline CDR1 reads PRHDT; CDR2 reads FYEKMQ (reference sequence). Trimming cost V 4 bases and J 1 base; bases outside gene matches: 7. CDR3 amino acids: CASSSRLAGRSYNEQFF. The CDR3 coding sequence is TGTGCCAGCAGCTCCCGACTAGCGGGCCGATCCTACAATGAGCAGTTCTTC.

The chain combines TRBV7-2 with TRBJ2-7, with D perhaps TRBD1 (7 bases). This CDR3 contains 15 residues. In germline, CDR1 is SGHTA, CDR2 FQGNSA. With 3 bases removed from V and 5 bases from J, the gap between germline ends came to 17 bases. DNA for the CDR3: TGTGCCAGCAGCTTGGAGGGGGCGTCTTCCAACGAGCAGTACTTC. The encoded protein is CASSLEGASSNEQYF.

This chain links TRBV6-1 with TRBJ2-3; 9 bases map to TRBD2. V was pared by 5 bases and J by 2 bases, with 5 bases of the junction left unmatched. CDR1 is MNHNS and CDR2 is SASEGT in the germline V gene. The CDR3 contains 15 residues. CDR3 amino acids: CASSRLADNTDTQYF. The CDR3 nucleotides are TGTGCCAGCAGTCGACTAGCGGATAACACAGATACGCAGTATTTT.

As DNA, the CDR3 is TGTGCCAGCAGCTTAAGCTCGGGTGAGAACTATGGCTACACCTTC. Its translation is CASSLSSGENYGYTF. The chain is built from TRBV7-9 and TRBJ1-2, with D hard to call. Trimming took off 2 bases at V and 2 bases at J, with 12 bases between the two ends. The CDR3 is made up of 15 amino acids. Germline V gene lookup returns CDR1 SEHNR and CDR2 FQNEAQ (reference sequence).

V gene TRBV7-9 combines with J gene TRBJ2-7, with 7 bases identical to TRBD2. This CDR3 comprises 14 residues. Germline V lookup: CDR1 SEHNR, CDR2 FQNEAQ (reference sequence). V lost 5 bases, J lost 4 bases, and 8 bases stayed unmatched. For the CDR3, the DNA is TGTGCCAGCAGCCTGAGCGGGATCTTTTACGAGCAGTACTTC. It codes for CASSLSGIFYEQYF.

The sample holds one count of this clone. CDR3 residues: CASRQLTPPGNEQFF. CDR3 DNA: TGTGCCAGCAGGCAACTGACCCCACCAGGAAATGAGCAGTTCTTC. The J gene is TRBJ2-1, the V gene TRBV5-8; D is undetermined. Germline CDR1 is SGHTS and CDR2 is YDEGEE. The CDR3 length is 15 residues. V was pared by 5 bases and J by 7 bases, with 19 bases between. The entire variable domain, with the rest obtained from reference TRBV5-8 and TRBJ2-1, is as follows: EAGVTQSPTHLIKTRGQQATLRCSPISGHTSVYWYQQALGLGLQFLLWYDEGEERNRGNFPPRFSGRQFPNYSSELNVNALELEDSALYLCASRQLTPPGNEQFFGPGTRLTVL.

This clone was seen more than once but under ten times. The chain has TRBV28 and TRBJ1-6, with TRBD1 as a possible D gene (6 bases). The CDR3 has 14 amino acids. Germline assignment: CDR1 MDHEN and CDR2 SYDVKM. Trimming pared 6 bases from V and 6 bases from J, leaving 12 bases between. CDR3 nucleotides: TGTGCCAGCAGCTTGACAGGCGTTAATTCACCCCTCCACTTT. Residues: CASSLTGVNSPLHF.

This clone occurred once. The chain employs TRBV5-4 and TRBJ2-1; 8 bases line up with TRBD2. The J segment lost 0 bases and the V segment lost 4 bases, leaving 9 bases of the junction unmatched. This CDR3 is built from 17 residues. In germline, CDR1 is SGHNT, CDR2 YYREEE (reference sequence). CDR3 DNA: TGTGCCAGCAGCACCCGGACTAGCTGGAGCTCCTACAATGAGCAGTTCTTC. It codes for CASSTRTSWSSYNEQFF. Complete variable domain (other parts from reference TRBV5-4 and TRBJ2-1): ETGVTQSPTHLIKTRGQQVTLRCSSQSGHNTVSWYQQALGQGPQFIFQYYREEENGRGNFPPRFSGLQFPNYSSELNVNALELDDSALYLCASSTRTSWSSYNEQFFGPGTRLTVL.

The chain carries TRBV5-4 and TRBJ2-2; D uncertain. Germline V gene data show CDR1 as SGHNT and CDR2 as YYREEE (reference sequence). The CDR3 is made up of 13 amino acids. V was pared by 0 bases and J by 7 bases, with 7 bases between. DNA for the CDR3: TGTGCCAGCAGCTTGGGTATTAGCGGGGAGCTGTTTTTT. Protein: CASSLGISGELFF.

The chain recombines TRBV27 with TRBJ2-2, with TRBD1 identical over 7 bases. Germline values: CDR1 MNHEY, CDR2 SMNVEV (reference sequence). There are 17 residues in the CDR3. Losses at the gene ends were 3 bases for V and 7 bases for J; bases not matched to a gene: 14. This chain's CDR3 is CASSFSGTAVYLGELFF. DNA of the CDR3: TGTGCCAGCAGTTTTTCCGGGACAGCTGTTTACCTCGGGGAGCTGTTTTTT.

This chain joins TRBV28 and TRBJ2-7; a weak D match, TRBD2 (5 bases). V shed 7 bases and J shed 2 bases, with 15 bases lying between them. The CDR3 sequence is 14 residues long. Germline lookup yields CDR1 MDHEN and CDR2 SYDVKM. The chain's CDR3 is CASNSDFSPYEQYF. The CDR3 DNA reads TGTGCCAGCAATTCGGACTTCTCCCCCTACGAGCAGTACTTC.

The sample holds a few counts of this clone. The rearrangement links TRBV6-1 to TRBJ1-2; D gene uncertain. The ends were cut back, 3 bases at V and 5 bases at J, with 16 bases in the middle. CDR1 is MNHNS, CDR2 SASEGT, per germline. The CDR3 covers 15 residues. Here the CDR3 reads CASSEGQANPYGYTF. CDR3 sequence (DNA): TGTGCCAGCAGTGAGGGTCAGGCGAACCCTTATGGCTACACCTTC.

The CDR3 region has the DNA TGTGCCAGCAGCGTAACAGGGGGCAGGTCCGAGCAGTACTTC. It is translated as CASSVTGGRSEQYF. The rearrangement links TRBV9 to TRBJ2-7; TRBD1 matches 9 bases. Germline values: CDR1 SGDLS, CDR2 YYNGEE. CDR3 length: 14 residues. The ends lost 1 base at V and 6 bases at J; junction bases unmatched: 5.